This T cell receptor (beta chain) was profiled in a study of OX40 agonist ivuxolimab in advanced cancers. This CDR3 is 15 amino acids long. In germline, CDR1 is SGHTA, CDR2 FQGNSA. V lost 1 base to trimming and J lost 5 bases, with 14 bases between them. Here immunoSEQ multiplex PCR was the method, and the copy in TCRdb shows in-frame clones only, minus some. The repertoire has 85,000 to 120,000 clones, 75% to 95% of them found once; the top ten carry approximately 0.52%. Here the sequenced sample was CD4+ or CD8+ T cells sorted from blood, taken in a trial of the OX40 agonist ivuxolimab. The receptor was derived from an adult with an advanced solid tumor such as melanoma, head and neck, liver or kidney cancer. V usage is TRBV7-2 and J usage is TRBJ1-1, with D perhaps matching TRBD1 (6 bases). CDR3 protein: CASSLEPRGGTEAFF. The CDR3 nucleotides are TGTGCCAGCAGCTTAGAACCCAGGGGTGGAACTGAAGCTTTCTTT.